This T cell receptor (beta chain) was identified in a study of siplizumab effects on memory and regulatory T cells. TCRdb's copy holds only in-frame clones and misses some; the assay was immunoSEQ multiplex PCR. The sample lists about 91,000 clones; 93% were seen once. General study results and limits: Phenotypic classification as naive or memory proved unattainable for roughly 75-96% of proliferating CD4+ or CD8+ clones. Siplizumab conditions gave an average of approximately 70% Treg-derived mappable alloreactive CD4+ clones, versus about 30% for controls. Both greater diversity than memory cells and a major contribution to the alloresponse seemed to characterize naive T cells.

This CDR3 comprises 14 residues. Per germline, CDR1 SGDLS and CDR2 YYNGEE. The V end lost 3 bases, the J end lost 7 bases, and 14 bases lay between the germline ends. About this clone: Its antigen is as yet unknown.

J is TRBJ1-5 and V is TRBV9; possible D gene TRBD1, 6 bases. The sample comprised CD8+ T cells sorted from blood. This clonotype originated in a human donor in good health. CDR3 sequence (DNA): TGTGCCAGCAGCGGGGACATTCATGGGCAGCCCCAGCATTTT. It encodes CASSGDIHGQPQHF.